The T cell receptor (beta chain) described here comes from a study of T-cell memory formation after mild COVID-19. Overall study context: TCR clusters were mostly confined to one donor each.

5'RACE primed from the constant segment yielded TCR alpha and TCR beta cDNA libraries bearing sample barcodes and UMIs. One entry per CDR3 protein, called by TCRdb with MiXCR from the 5' RACE reads. The data contain about half a million distinct CDR3 sequences, around a sixth of them singletons. Findings and caveats of the study: Researchers report contracting CD4+ clones mostly in CM and EM, with CD8+ clones in EMRA.

Notes on this clonotype: Its antigen is unidentified.

Germline assignment: CDR1 MGHRA and CDR2 YSYEKL. The CDR3 length is 17 residues. V shed 4 bases, J shed 6 bases, and the junction held 14 bases outside the gene matches. The chain employs TRBV4-1 and TRBJ2-7; 11 nucleotides match TRBD1. Sequences were obtained from PBMCs or a T cell subset sorted from them (not recorded which). The origin of this receptor is an adult woman who had mild COVID-19 (a few samples of this study predate the infection). Cell type and time point are not known. The CDR3 spells CASSPGLFLDRGLEQYF. The DNA for the CDR3 is TGCGCCAGCAGCCCAGGGCTCTTTCTGGACAGGGGGCTCGAGCAGTACTTC.